Presented here are 23 T cell receptor beta chains from one specimen sequenced in a study of CD8 T cells in Susac syndrome. Reverse transcription of roughly 0.45 to 1 ug RNA used random hexamers. In TCRdb, the immunoSEQ multiplex PCR reads were re-called with MiXCR into one record per CDR3 protein. The repertoire holds a few hundred thousand distinct CDR3 sequences, with 65% to 90% as singletons. The sequenced material came from CD8+ T cells from PBMCs. These receptors were collected from a human donor with multiple sclerosis.

This chain joins TRBV27 and TRBJ2-7; 7 positions agree with TRBD1. Per germline, CDR1 MNHEY and CDR2 SMNVEV (reference sequence). With 2 bases clipped from V and 3 bases from J, the junction kept 10 bases outside the gene matches. The CDR3 runs to 16 residues. CDR3 in DNA: TGTGCCAGCAGTTTAGACGGGACAGCCCTCCACTACGAGCAGTACTTC. Its translation: CASSLDGTALHYEQYF.

This chain joins TRBV25-1 and TRBJ1-2, with D possibly being TRBD1 (5 bases). V was shortened by 1 base and J by 6 bases, with 15 bases between the two germline ends. The CDR3 has 15 residues. Germline V gene lookup returns CDR1 MGHDK and CDR2 SYGVNS. CDR3 protein: CASSEFGQAVHGYTF. The CDR3 DNA reads TGTGCCAGCAGTGAATTCGGACAAGCGGTCCATGGCTACACCTTC.

This chain links TRBV12-3 or TRBV12-4 with TRBJ2-1, with TRBD2 matching 8 bases. Trimming at V came to 4 bases and at J to 0 bases, leaving 5 bases not matched to a gene. The CDR3 is 16 residues long. For the CDR3, the DNA is TGTGCCAGCAGTTCCTCTAGCGGGTACTCCTACAATGAGCAGTTCTTC. Its protein is CASSSSSGYSYNEQFF.

The V gene is TRBV27, the J gene TRBJ1-1, with D uncertain. CDR1 and CDR2 (germline): MNHEY, SMNVEV (reference sequence). This CDR3 has 15 amino acids. The V end was cut by 5 bases, the J end by 5 bases, with 18 bases between. The CDR3: CASSTRTEARTEAFF. As DNA, the CDR3 is TGTGCCAGCAGTACAAGGACGGAGGCGAGGACTGAAGCTTTCTTT.

The chain links TRBV7-9 to TRBJ2-1, with 8 nucleotides matching TRBD2. Unmatched junction bases numbered 6, after V lost 4 bases and J lost 4 bases. Germline V gives CDR1 SEHNR, CDR2 FQNEAQ (reference sequence). There are 15 residues in the CDR3. CDR3 nucleotide sequence: TGTGCCAGCAGCTCCCTAGCGGGTTTTTACAATGAGCAGTTCTTC. The encoded protein is CASSSLAGFYNEQFF. The variable domain in full, completed from reference TRBV7-9 and TRBJ2-1, reads DTGVSQNPRHKITKRGQNVTFRCDPISEHNRLYWYRQTLGQGPEFLTYFQNEAQLEKSRLLSDRFSAERPKGSFSTLEIQRTEQGDSAMYLCASSSLAGFYNEQFFGPGTRLTVL.

The rearrangement uses TRBV6-5 and TRBJ2-1; D unresolved. Trimming took off 4 bases at V and 11 bases at J, with 15 bases between the two ends. Germline CDR1 MNHEY, CDR2 SVGAGI. The CDR3 is made up of 13 amino acids. The CDR3 is CASSSFTGVQQFF. The CDR3 DNA follows: TGTGCCAGCAGTTCCTTCACTGGAGTACAGCAGTTCTTC.

The chain links TRBV27 to TRBJ2-7; D may be TRBD1 (6 bases). The CDR3 length is 14 residues. Germline CDR1 and CDR2: MNHEY and SMNVEV (reference sequence). Trimming shortened V by 3 bases and J by 1 base, and 10 bases separated the two germline ends. The CDR3 region has the DNA TGTGCCAGCAGTTTGGACAGCCTTTCCTACGAGCAGTACTTC. This gives the protein CASSLDSLSYEQYF.

A few counts support this clonotype. The chain links TRBV6-1 to TRBJ1-1; 7 bases match TRBD1. The J segment lost 5 bases and the V segment lost 7 bases, leaving 7 bases of the junction unmatched. This CDR3 region has 13 residues. Germline loops: CDR1 MNHNS, CDR2 SASEGT. The CDR3 reads CASIPPTGTEAFF. The CDR3 DNA is TGTGCCAGCATCCCTCCGACAGGGACTGAAGCTTTCTTT.

Details on this clonotype: One junction end disagrees with the germline gene, perhaps due to a read error. V gene TRBV6-5 combines with J gene TRBJ2-1, with TRBD2 identical over 15 bases. Germline V gene lookup returns CDR1 MNHEY and CDR2 SVGAGI. This CDR3 spans 21 amino acids. DNA of the CDR3: TGTGCCAGCAGTTACCTACCTACGGGACTAGCGGGAGGACTCTCCTCCAATGAGCAGTTCTTC. Translating gives CASSYLPTGLAGGLSSNEQFF.

This CDR3 is CSATRYRDNQRLGTYNEQFF. The CDR3 DNA follows: TGCAGTGCTACACGCTACCGGGACAACCAACGCTTGGGGACTTACAATGAGCAGTTCTTC. The V and J genes are TRBV20-1 and TRBJ2-1; D may be TRBD1 or TRBD2 (6 bases each). CDR3 length equals 20 residues. CDR1 and CDR2 from the germline V gene are DFQATT and SNEGSKA (reference sequence). Between the trimmed V and J ends, which lost 4 bases and 4 bases, there was a span of 32 bases.

The chain combines TRBV5-4 with TRBJ2-6, with D perhaps matching TRBD1 (6 bases). There are 18 residues in the CDR3. Trimming cost V 0 bases and J 0 bases, with 13 bases left between them. The germline V gene has CDR1 SGHNT and CDR2 YYREEE (reference sequence). The CDR3 region is CASSLEDSSSSGANVLTF. In DNA, the CDR3 is TGTGCCAGCAGCTTGGAGGACAGCTCAAGCTCTGGGGCCAACGTCCTGACTTTC. Drawing the rest from reference TRBV5-4 and TRBJ2-6, the complete variable domain is ETGVTQSPTHLIKTRGQQVTLRCSSQSGHNTVSWYQQALGQGPQFIFQYYREEENGRGNFPPRFSGLQFPNYSSELNVNALELDDSALYLCASSLEDSSSSGANVLTFGAGSRLTVL.

The chain is built from TRBV7-9 and TRBJ2-2, with TRBD2 matching 8 bases. The trim removed 11 bases at V and 1 base at J, leaving 6 bases unmatched. The CDR3 totals 14 residues. Germline lookup yields CDR1 SEHNR and CDR2 FQNEAQ (reference sequence). CDR3 nucleotides: TGTGCCGGTAAACTAGCGGTGAACACCGGGGAGCTGTTTTTT. It codes for CAGKLAVNTGELFF.

The chain uses TRBV4-3 and TRBJ2-2; D might be TRBD1 or TRBD2, each matching 5 bases. V was cut by 4 bases and J by 4 bases, with 16 bases left in between. The CDR3 covers 16 residues. Germline values: CDR1 LGHNA, CDR2 YSLEER. The CDR3 protein is CASSLLVGDGTGELFF. CDR3 coding DNA: TGCGCCAGCAGCCTCCTGGTTGGGGACGGCACCGGGGAGCTGTTTTTT.

The chain combines TRBV20-1 with TRBJ2-1; 8 nucleotides align to TRBD2. The CDR3 is 13 amino acids. Germline V lookup: CDR1 DFQATT, CDR2 SNEGSKA (reference sequence). V shed 6 bases, J shed 4 bases, and the junction held 5 bases outside the gene matches. In DNA, the CDR3 is TGCAGTGCATACACTAGCGGTTACAATGAGCAGTTCTTC. It yields the protein CSAYTSGYNEQFF.

The V call is TRBV7-9, the J call TRBJ2-3, with 7 bases that match TRBD2. The J segment lost 6 bases and the V segment lost 5 bases, leaving 8 bases of the junction unmatched. Germline V lookup: CDR1 SEHNR, CDR2 FQNEAQ (reference sequence). This CDR3 is built from 14 residues. The DNA of the CDR3 is TGTGCCAGCAGCGGACTAGGCGCTGTGGATACGCAGTATTTT. Protein: CASSGLGAVDTQYF.

This clonotype was recorded once. The chain carries TRBV3-1 and TRBJ2-1, with 10 bases fitting TRBD2. J gave up 12 bases and V 0 bases, and 5 bases lay outside the gene matches. Germline V CDR1 and CDR2: LGHDT, YNNKEL (reference sequence). The CDR3 length is 14 residues. The CDR3 protein is CASSQEASGSGQFF. The CDR3 nucleotides are TGTGCCAGCAGCCAAGAGGCTAGCGGGAGTGGGCAGTTCTTC.

The chain is built from TRBV27 and TRBJ2-5; 12 positions agree with TRBD2. With 0 bases clipped from V and 5 bases from J, the junction kept 10 bases outside the gene matches. The CDR3 length is 18 residues. The germline CDR1 and CDR2 sequences are MNHEY and SMNVEV (reference sequence). In nucleotides, the CDR3 is TGTGCCAGCAGTTTATCCCCATCTGGACTAGCGGGATGGGAGACCCAGTACTTC. As protein: CASSLSPSGLAGWETQYF.

V gene TRBV20-1 combines with J gene TRBJ2-7; the match to TRBD2 covers 11 bases. CDR1 DFQATT and CDR2 SNEGSKA come from the germline V gene (reference sequence). The V and J ends lost 1 base and 1 base, in that order; junction bases with no gene match: 3. This CDR3 has 15 amino acids. CDR3 coding DNA: TGCAGTGCTAGAGCACTAGCGGGAGATTCCTACGAGCAGTACTTC. Protein product: CSARALAGDSYEQYF.

The chain couples TRBV4-3 to TRBJ2-1, with 9 bases lining up with TRBD2. Germline trimming cut 0 bases from V and 9 bases from J; bases unmatched to any gene: 21. Germline V gene data show CDR1 as LGHNA and CDR2 as YSLEER. The CDR3 loop spans 20 amino acids. CDR3 loop: CASSQEETSGEGRAYGEQFF. DNA of the CDR3: TGCGCCAGCAGCCAAGAAGAGACTAGCGGAGAAGGGAGGGCCTACGGTGAGCAGTTCTTC.

The chain couples TRBV4-3 to TRBJ2-1, with 14 positions matching TRBD2. Germline V lookup: CDR1 LGHNA, CDR2 YSLEER. The CDR3 is made up of 17 amino acids. The V gene end was trimmed by 0 bases and the J gene end by 8 bases; junction bases not matched to a gene: 6. CDR3 loop: CASSQDGTSGRVDEQFF. CDR3 in DNA: TGCGCCAGCAGCCAAGATGGGACTAGCGGGAGAGTGGATGAGCAGTTCTTC.

The V and J genes are TRBV30 and TRBJ1-2, with no clear D. Germline V gene sequence: CDR1 GTSNPN, CDR2 SVGIG (reference sequence). The CDR3 is 15 amino acids. V was pared by 6 bases and J by 6 bases, with 23 bases between. CDR3 nucleotides: TGTGCCTGTCCCATGGGTTTTTCTCTGGTCGATGGCTACACCTTC. As protein: CACPMGFSLVDGYTF.

This chain connects TRBV20-1 to TRBJ2-3; 8 nucleotides match TRBD2. CDR3 size: 16 residues. Germline-derived CDR1 and CDR2 are DFQATT and SNEGSKA (reference sequence). V shed 1 base, J shed 2 bases, and the junction held 8 bases outside the gene matches. The CDR3 protein is CSARGPGLVYTDTQYF. CDR3 bases: TGCAGTGCTAGAGGGCCGGGACTAGTGTACACAGATACGCAGTATTTT.

The V call is TRBV6-2 or TRBV6-3, the J call TRBJ2-1, with D unresolved. With 4 bases removed from V and 8 bases from J, the gap between germline ends came to 12 bases. CDR3 length: 13 residues. Germline CDR1 reads MNHEY; CDR2 reads SVGEGT. CDR3 nucleotide sequence: TGTGCCAGCAGTTTAGTAGTAAAGTATGAGCAGTTCTTC. Protein: CASSLVVKYEQFF.